Sequencing of this TCR beta chain was carried out in a study of graft-versus-host responses after intestinal transplantation. Study at large: As for transplant type, recipients had multivisceral, liver-intestinal, or isolated intestinal grafts. Each recipient received anti-thymocyte globulin induction, then tacrolimus and steroids for about 3 years.

The table came from immunoSEQ multiplex PCR; TCRdb's copy has only in-frame clones and leaves some out. The sample contains approximately 100,000 clones, about 90% of which appear only once. Regarding this clone: The antigen is unknown.

Findings of the study overall: Detection of GvH clones occurred in recipient marrow, and some had their first appearance in ileum or blood. Patients with graft-donor T cell macrochimerism had high graft-versus-host to host-versus-graft clonal ratios in allografts.

This CDR3 has 17 amino acids. V trimming: 2 bases; J trimming: 5 bases; junction bases outside the gene matches: 12. Looked up from germline, CDR1 is MNHEY and CDR2 is SMNVEV (reference sequence). The genes are TRBV27 and TRBJ2-5; 9 bases agree with TRBD2. The sequence came from a human donor who received an intestinal transplant. The source material was unstimulated CD4+ T cells sorted from spleen or lymph node cells, sampled before intestinal transplant. CDR3 bases: TGTGCCAGCAGTTTAGTGGCTAGCGGGGCCTCGGGGGAGACCCAGTACTTC. The encoded protein is CASSLVASGASGETQYF.